This is a list of T cell receptor beta chains from one sample in a study of cytomegalovirus exposure and HLA in healthy donors. The method was immunoSEQ multiplex PCR; TCRdb's version includes in-frame clones alone and lacks a portion of them. The data hold 100,000 to 150,000 clones, with 75% to 80% observed a single time. Source material: PBMCs. The receptors here all came from a man between 35 and 55 years old in good health and CMV-seronegative. The CDR3 runs from the conserved cysteine through the conserved F or W. The D gene is left open where the match is weak. Not every row has a clone size; where given, it reads once, few, many or a size class.

j_gene: TRBJ2-6
len: 20
d_gene: TRBD1
v_gene: TRBV28
abundance: few
CDR3aa: CASSLPLGTAAFSGANVLTF
CDR3nt: TGTGCCAGCAGTTTACCCCTTGGGACAGCAGCCTTCTCTGGGGCCAACGTCCTGACTTTC

j_gene: TRBJ2-3
len: 16
d_gene: TRBD2
v_gene: TRBV5-1
abundance: .
CDR3aa: CASSQAGTRFTDTQYF
CDR3nt: TGCGCCAGCAGTCAGGCAGGGACTAGGTTCACAGATACGCAGTATTTT

j_gene: TRBJ2-7
len: 14
d_gene: TRBD2
v_gene: TRBV7-2
abundance: few
CDR3aa: CASSLSGGAYEQYF
CDR3nt: TGTGCCAGCAGCTTATCGGGGGGGGCCTACGAGCAGTACTTC

j_gene: TRBJ2-2
len: 18
d_gene: TRBD1
v_gene: TRBV28
abundance: .
CDR3aa: CASSSLQWTGMNTGELFF
CDR3nt: TGTGCCAGCAGCTCTCTTCAGTGGACAGGAATGAACACCGGGGAGCTGTTTTTT

j_gene: TRBJ2-2
len: 20
d_gene: TRBD2
v_gene: TRBV11-2
abundance: .
CDR3aa: CASSLEVGFRAGGRNGELFF
CDR3nt: TGTGCCAGCAGCTTAGAAGTCGGATTTCGGGCGGGGGGGCGGAACGGGGAGCTGTTTTTT

j_gene: TRBJ2-5
len: 15
d_gene: .
v_gene: TRBV7-2
abundance: .
CDR3aa: CASSFGQLLQETQYF
CDR3nt: TGTGCCAGCAGCTTCGGACAGTTACTACAAGAGACCCAGTACTTC

j_gene: TRBJ1-2
len: 15
d_gene: .
v_gene: TRBV4-3
abundance: once
CDR3aa: CASSAKREAVYGYTF
CDR3nt: TGCGCCAGCAGCGCTAAGAGGGAGGCAGTCTATGGCTACACCTTC

j_gene: TRBJ2-7
len: 14
d_gene: TRBD2
v_gene: TRBV27
abundance: .
CDR3aa: CASSLFRGGGEQYF
CDR3nt: TGTGCCAGCAGTTTATTTAGGGGCGGGGGCGAGCAGTACTTC

j_gene: TRBJ1-1
len: 16
d_gene: TRBD1
v_gene: TRBV28
abundance: .
CDR3aa: CASSLPDRGRNTEAFF
CDR3nt: TGTGCCAGCAGTTTGCCGGACAGGGGGAGGAACACTGAAGCTTTCTTT

j_gene: TRBJ2-1
len: 13
d_gene: .
v_gene: TRBV9
abundance: .
CDR3aa: CASSVSRGNEQFF
CDR3nt: TGTGCCAGCAGCGTCAGTCGGGGCAATGAGCAGTTCTTC

j_gene: TRBJ2-5
len: 16
d_gene: TRBD1
v_gene: TRBV25-1
abundance: few
CDR3aa: CASSKSPGQGQETQYF
CDR3nt: TGTGCCAGCAGTAAATCTCCGGGACAGGGCCAAGAGACCCAGTACTTC

j_gene: TRBJ1-1
len: 16
d_gene: .
v_gene: TRBV5-6
abundance: .
CDR3aa: CASSPFWALMNTEAFF
CDR3nt: TGTGCCAGCAGCCCTTTCTGGGCCCTCATGAACACTGAAGCTTTCTTT

j_gene: TRBJ1-1
len: 13
d_gene: .
v_gene: TRBV30
abundance: .
CDR3aa: CAWSFSRNTEAFF
CDR3nt: TGTGCCTGGAGCTTCTCCCGGAACACTGAAGCTTTCTTT

j_gene: TRBJ1-3
len: 16
d_gene: TRBD1
v_gene: TRBV4-1
abundance: .
CDR3aa: CASSQAGTVSGNTIYF
CDR3nt: TGCGCCAGCAGCCAAGCAGGGACAGTCTCTGGAAACACCATATATTTT

j_gene: TRBJ2-5
len: 16
d_gene: .
v_gene: TRBV6-5
abundance: few
CDR3aa: CASSYSPRDIQETQYF
CDR3nt: TGTGCCAGCAGTTACTCCCCCCGGGACATACAAGAGACCCAGTACTTC

j_gene: TRBJ1-1
len: 13
d_gene: .
v_gene: TRBV25-1
abundance: .
CDR3aa: CASSVQGNTEAFF
CDR3nt: TGTGCCAGCAGTGTACAGGGAAACACTGAAGCTTTCTTT

j_gene: TRBJ2-3
len: 17
d_gene: TRBD2
v_gene: TRBV18
abundance: .
CDR3aa: CASSPNLAGSHTDTQYF
CDR3nt: TGTGCCAGCTCACCAAACCTAGCGGGGAGCCACACAGATACGCAGTATTTT

j_gene: TRBJ2-7
len: 14
d_gene: .
v_gene: TRBV27
abundance: .
CDR3aa: CASSFGQGGYEQYF
CDR3nt: TGTGCCAGCAGTTTCGGGCAGGGAGGCTACGAGCAGTACTTC

j_gene: TRBJ2-3
len: 16
d_gene: .
v_gene: TRBV18
abundance: .
CDR3aa: CASSRGERSFTDTQYF
CDR3nt: TGTGCCAGCTCTCGGGGTGAGAGGTCTTTCACAGATACGCAGTATTTT

j_gene: TRBJ2-2
len: 13
d_gene: TRBD1
v_gene: TRBV9
abundance: .
CDR3aa: CASSPGGTGELFF
CDR3nt: TGTGCCAGCAGCCCAGGGGGCACCGGGGAGCTGTTTTTT

j_gene: TRBJ2-1
len: 16
d_gene: .
v_gene: TRBV6-5
abundance: .
CDR3aa: CASSYVAGVPYNEQFF
CDR3nt: TGTGCCAGCAGTTACGTCGCAGGGGTTCCCTACAATGAGCAGTTCTTC

j_gene: TRBJ1-5
len: 14
d_gene: .
v_gene: TRBV6-1
abundance: .
CDR3aa: CASSEAMRNQPQHF
CDR3nt: TGTGCCAGCAGTGAAGCGATGCGTAATCAGCCCCAGCATTTT

j_gene: TRBJ2-2
len: 13
d_gene: .
v_gene: TRBV7-3
abundance: .
CDR3aa: CASSPQGTGELFF
CDR3nt: TGTGCCAGCAGCCCTCAGGGTACCGGGGAGCTGTTTTTT

j_gene: TRBJ2-7
len: 14
d_gene: TRBD2
v_gene: TRBV11-2
abundance: once
CDR3aa: CASSLGGGKDEQYF
CDR3nt: TGTGCCAGCAGCTTAGGGGGAGGGAAGGACGAGCAGTACTTC

j_gene: TRBJ1-6
len: 15
d_gene: .
v_gene: TRBV7-9
abundance: .
CDR3aa: CSSSLVAGMGSPLHF
CDR3nt: TGTTCCAGCAGCTTAGTGGCAGGGATGGGTTCACCCCTCCACTTT

j_gene: TRBJ2-1
len: 15
d_gene: TRBD1
v_gene: TRBV6-5
abundance: few
CDR3aa: CASSYGDSPSYEQFF
CDR3nt: TGTGCCAGCAGTTACGGGGACAGTCCTTCATATGAGCAGTTCTTC

j_gene: TRBJ1-1
len: 14
d_gene: TRBD1
v_gene: TRBV7-3
abundance: .
CDR3aa: CASSLTGWETEAFF
CDR3nt: TGTGCCAGCAGCTTGACAGGGTGGGAGACTGAAGCTTTCTTT

j_gene: TRBJ1-1
len: 13
d_gene: .
v_gene: TRBV5-4
abundance: .
CDR3aa: CASSPGFSGGAFF
CDR3nt: TGTGCCAGCAGCCCAGGGTTTTCGGGGGGAGCTTTCTTT

j_gene: TRBJ1-6
len: 14
d_gene: .
v_gene: TRBV19
abundance: .
CDR3aa: CASSLSGVGSPLHF
CDR3nt: TGTGCCAGTAGCCTCTCGGGGGTGGGCTCACCCCTCCACTTT

j_gene: TRBJ2-1
len: 15
d_gene: TRBD1
v_gene: TRBV7-9
abundance: .
CDR3aa: CASSSSGQVYNEQFF
CDR3nt: TGTGCCAGCAGCTCCAGTGGACAGGTTTACAATGAGCAGTTCTTC

j_gene: TRBJ2-3
len: 15
d_gene: .
v_gene: TRBV5-1
abundance: .
CDR3aa: CASSRRTVSTDTQYF
CDR3nt: TGCGCCAGCAGCCGACGCACAGTAAGCACAGATACGCAGTATTTT

j_gene: TRBJ2-5
len: 14
d_gene: .
v_gene: TRBV2
abundance: .
CDR3aa: CASSASGVQETQYF
CDR3nt: TGTGCCTCCAGTGCTTCAGGGGTCCAAGAGACCCAGTACTTC

j_gene: TRBJ1-2
len: 14
d_gene: .
v_gene: TRBV27
abundance: .
CDR3aa: CASSLRESGYGYTF
CDR3nt: TGTGCCAGCAGTTTAAGGGAGAGTGGCTATGGCTACACCTTC

j_gene: TRBJ2-7
len: 14
d_gene: TRBD2
v_gene: TRBV7-9
abundance: .
CDR3aa: CASSLRGGQYEQYF
CDR3nt: TGTGCCAGCAGCTTGCGGGGGGGCCAGTACGAGCAGTACTTC

j_gene: TRBJ2-7
len: 14
d_gene: TRBD1
v_gene: TRBV9
abundance: .
CDR3aa: CASSVGQGAYEQYF
CDR3nt: TGTGCCAGCAGCGTAGGCCAGGGGGCCTACGAGCAGTACTTC

j_gene: TRBJ2-7
len: 17
d_gene: TRBD1
v_gene: TRBV5-1
abundance: .
CDR3aa: CASGPPRDRGGPHEQYF
CDR3nt: TGCGCCAGCGGCCCACCCAGGGACAGGGGAGGTCCCCACGAGCAGTACTTC

j_gene: TRBJ2-1
len: 15
d_gene: TRBD2
v_gene: TRBV7-2
abundance: .
CDR3aa: CASSLGGASYNEQFF
CDR3nt: TGTGCCAGCAGCCTCGGGGGGGCCTCCTACAATGAGCAGTTCTTC

j_gene: TRBJ1-3
len: 17
d_gene: TRBD1
v_gene: TRBV5-8
abundance: .
CDR3aa: CASRLETGGFTGNTIYF
CDR3nt: TGTGCCAGCAGGTTGGAGACAGGGGGCTTTACTGGAAACACCATATATTTT

j_gene: TRBJ2-1
len: 17
d_gene: TRBD2
v_gene: TRBV4-1
abundance: .
CDR3aa: CASSQGRLAGGFDEQFF
CDR3nt: TGCGCCAGCAGCCAAGGTCGCCTAGCGGGGGGTTTTGATGAGCAGTTCTTC

j_gene: TRBJ2-5
len: 14
d_gene: .
v_gene: TRBV19
abundance: .
CDR3aa: CASSEGTFQETQYF
CDR3nt: TGTGCCAGTAGCGAAGGGACTTTCCAAGAGACCCAGTACTTC

j_gene: TRBJ1-5
len: 14
d_gene: TRBD1
v_gene: TRBV6-1
abundance: .
CDR3aa: CASSPSGGGQPQHF
CDR3nt: TGTGCCAGCAGTCCCTCAGGGGGCGGTCAGCCCCAGCATTTT

j_gene: TRBJ2-3
len: 15
d_gene: .
v_gene: TRBV5-1
abundance: .
CDR3aa: CASSLMGGPTDTQYF
CDR3nt: TGCGCCAGCAGCTTGATGGGCGGGCCCACAGATACGCAGTATTTT

j_gene: TRBJ2-1
len: 12
d_gene: .
v_gene: TRBV7-9
abundance: .
CDR3aa: CASSPGPIEQFF
CDR3nt: TGTGCCAGCAGCCCTGGGCCTATTGAGCAGTTCTTC

j_gene: TRBJ1-2
len: 13
d_gene: .
v_gene: TRBV6-6
abundance: .
CDR3aa: CASSTGENYGYTF
CDR3nt: TGTGCCAGCAGTACGGGGGAGAACTATGGCTACACCTTC

j_gene: TRBJ2-2
len: 15
d_gene: .
v_gene: TRBV27
abundance: .
CDR3aa: CASSLKVRGTGELFF
CDR3nt: TGTGCCAGCAGTTTAAAGGTCAGGGGAACCGGGGAGCTGTTTTTT